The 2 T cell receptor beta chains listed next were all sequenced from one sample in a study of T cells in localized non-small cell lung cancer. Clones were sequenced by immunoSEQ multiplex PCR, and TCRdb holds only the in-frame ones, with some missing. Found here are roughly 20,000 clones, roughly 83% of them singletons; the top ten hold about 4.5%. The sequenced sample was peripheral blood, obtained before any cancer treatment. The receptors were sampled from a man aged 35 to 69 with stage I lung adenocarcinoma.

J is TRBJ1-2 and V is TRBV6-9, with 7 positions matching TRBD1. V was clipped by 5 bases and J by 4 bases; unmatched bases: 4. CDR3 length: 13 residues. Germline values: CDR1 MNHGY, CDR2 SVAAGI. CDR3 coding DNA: TGTGCCAGCAGTGGCCGGGACAGCTATGGCTACACCTTC. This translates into CASSGRDSYGYTF.

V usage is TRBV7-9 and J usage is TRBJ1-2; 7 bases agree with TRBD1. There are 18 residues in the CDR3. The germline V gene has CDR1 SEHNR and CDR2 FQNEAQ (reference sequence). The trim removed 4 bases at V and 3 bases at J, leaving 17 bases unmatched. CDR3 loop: CASSSPLRKDRQDYGYTF. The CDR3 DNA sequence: TGTGCCAGCAGCTCCCCATTAAGGAAGGACAGGCAGGACTATGGCTACACCTTC.